This T cell receptor (beta chain) was retrieved from a study of vaccination effects on CD4 cells after COVID-19. As for the study in general: Either the BNT162b2 or mRNA-1273 vaccine was given to participants in two doses.

Expansion of antigen-specific CD4+ T cells with viral peptide pools was carried out by the ViraFEST assay before sequencing. CD4+ T cells were isolated after 10 days of culture. Absence of prior SARS-CoV-2 infection characterized the vaccine recipients, who showed negative nucleocapsid antibodies. Some 2 million PBMC were placed in each well, which was supplemented with 10 IU/ml IL-2 and approximately 10 ug/ml peptides. Only in-frame clones appear in the TCRdb table, and some are missing; sequencing was by immunoSEQ multiplex PCR. The sample contains roughly 65,000 clones, roughly 76% of which appear only once. Trimming removed 5 bases from V and 2 bases from J, with 12 bases in between. The CDR3 spans 14 residues. Germline-derived CDR1 and CDR2 are LGHDT and YNNKEL (reference sequence). On this clone itself: The antigen is undetermined.

The TCR was taken from a human donor who received a COVID-19 vaccine. The chain uses TRBV3-1 (or the pseudogene TRBV3-2) and TRBJ1-1; D gene uncertain. Sequenced here: CD4+ T cells from PBMCs cultured with HCoV-NL63 spike peptides, sampled before COVID-19 vaccination. In DNA, the CDR3 is TGTGCCAGCAGCTCCATGACGAGTAACACTGAAGCTTTCTTT. This translates into CASSSMTSNTEAFF.